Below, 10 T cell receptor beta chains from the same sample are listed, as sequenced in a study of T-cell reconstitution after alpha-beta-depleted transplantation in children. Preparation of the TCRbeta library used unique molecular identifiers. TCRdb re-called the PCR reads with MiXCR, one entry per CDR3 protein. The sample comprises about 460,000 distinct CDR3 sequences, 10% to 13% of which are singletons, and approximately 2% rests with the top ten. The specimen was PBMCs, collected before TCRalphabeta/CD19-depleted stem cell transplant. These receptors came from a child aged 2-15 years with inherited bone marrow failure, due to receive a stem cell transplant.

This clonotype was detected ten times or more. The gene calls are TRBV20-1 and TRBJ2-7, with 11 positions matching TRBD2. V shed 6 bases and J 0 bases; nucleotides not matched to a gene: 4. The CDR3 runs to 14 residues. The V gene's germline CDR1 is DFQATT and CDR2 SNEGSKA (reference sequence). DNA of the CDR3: TGCAGTGCAACGACTAGCGGGAACTCCTACGAGCAGTACTTC. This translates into CSATTSGNSYEQYF.

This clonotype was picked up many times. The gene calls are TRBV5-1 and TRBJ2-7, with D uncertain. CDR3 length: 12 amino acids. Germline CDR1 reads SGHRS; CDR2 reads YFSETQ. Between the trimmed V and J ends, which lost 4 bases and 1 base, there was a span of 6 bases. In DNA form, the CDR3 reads TGCGCCAGCAGCCCGCCTTCCTACGAGCAGTACTTC. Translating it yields CASSPPSYEQYF.

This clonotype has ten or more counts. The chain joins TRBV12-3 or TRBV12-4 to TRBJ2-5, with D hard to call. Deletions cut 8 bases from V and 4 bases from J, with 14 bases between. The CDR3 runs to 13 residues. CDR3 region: CASRVGSGETQYF. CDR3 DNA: TGTGCCAGCCGAGTAGGGTCCGGAGAGACCCAGTACTTC.

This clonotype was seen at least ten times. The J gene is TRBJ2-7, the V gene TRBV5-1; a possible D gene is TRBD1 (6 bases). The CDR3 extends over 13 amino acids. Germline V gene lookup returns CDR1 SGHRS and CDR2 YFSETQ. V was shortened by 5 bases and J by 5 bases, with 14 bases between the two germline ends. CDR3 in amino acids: CASRRGQPHEQYF. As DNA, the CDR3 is TGCGCCAGCAGAAGGGGACAACCCCACGAGCAGTACTTC.

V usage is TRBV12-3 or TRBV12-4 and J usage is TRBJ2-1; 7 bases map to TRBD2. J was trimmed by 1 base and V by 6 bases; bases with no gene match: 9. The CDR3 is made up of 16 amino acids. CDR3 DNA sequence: TGTGCCAGCAGCACCTCCCTAGCGGAGTCCTACAATGAGCAGTTCTTC. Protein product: CASSTSLAESYNEQFF.

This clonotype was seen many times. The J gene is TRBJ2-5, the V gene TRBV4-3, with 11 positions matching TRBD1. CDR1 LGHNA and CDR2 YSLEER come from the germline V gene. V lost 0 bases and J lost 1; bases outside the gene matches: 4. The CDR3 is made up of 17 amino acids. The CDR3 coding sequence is TGCGCCAGCAGCCAAGAATTGGGACAGGGGGGCCAAGAGACCCAGTACTTC. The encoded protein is CASSQELGQGGQETQYF.

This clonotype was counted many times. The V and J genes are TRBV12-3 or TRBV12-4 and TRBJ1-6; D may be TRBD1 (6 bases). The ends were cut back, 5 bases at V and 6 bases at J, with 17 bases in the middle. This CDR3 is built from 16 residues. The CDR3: CASSPQGGQVNSPLHF. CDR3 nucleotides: TGTGCCAGCAGTCCACAAGGGGGACAAGTTAATTCACCCCTCCACTTT.

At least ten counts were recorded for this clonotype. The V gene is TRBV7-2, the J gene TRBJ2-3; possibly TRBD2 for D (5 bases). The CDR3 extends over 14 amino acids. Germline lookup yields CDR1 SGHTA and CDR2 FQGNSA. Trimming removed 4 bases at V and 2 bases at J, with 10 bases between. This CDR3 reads CASSSGGYTDTQYF. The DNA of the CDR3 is TGTGCCAGCAGCTCAGGAGGATACACAGATACGCAGTATTTT.

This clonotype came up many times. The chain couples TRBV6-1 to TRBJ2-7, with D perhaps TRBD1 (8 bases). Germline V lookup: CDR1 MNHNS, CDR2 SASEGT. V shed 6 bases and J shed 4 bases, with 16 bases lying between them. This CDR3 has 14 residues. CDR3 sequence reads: CASSRTGGEYEQYF. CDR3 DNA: TGTGCCAGCAGCCGAACAGGGGGGGAGTACGAGCAGTACTTC.

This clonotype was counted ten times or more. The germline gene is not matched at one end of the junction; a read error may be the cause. The DNA of the CDR3 is TGTGCCAGCTCGCCACAGGGAGTGAACACTGAAGCTTTCTTT. As protein: CASSPQGVNTEAFF. This sequence joins TRBV18 and TRBJ1-1; TRBD1 is a possible D gene (6 bases). Germline CDR1 KGHSH, CDR2 LQKENI. The CDR3 covers 14 residues.